This T cell receptor (beta chain) stems from a study of cytomegalovirus exposure and HLA in healthy donors. Study-wide findings and caveats: Investigators reported 150 to 200 TCR beta chains as tied to cytomegalovirus.

Concerning this clone: The antigen is not known.

Healthy individuals who donated bone marrow served as the donors. Looked up from germline, CDR1 is SQVTM and CDR2 is ANQGSEA. The CDR3 totals 14 residues. V lost 6 bases, J lost 6 bases, and 20 bases lay in between. Both 60 Vbeta primers and 13 Jbeta primers went into the PCR. The assay was immunoSEQ multiplex PCR, and TCRdb's table has in-frame clones only and misses some. Of roughly 76,000 clones in the sample, around 80% were seen once. The TCR comes from a man aged 25-45 years in good health and CMV-seronegative. V is TRBV29-1 and J is TRBJ1-1; perhaps TRBD1 as D (6 bases). The specimen sequenced was PBMCs. The CDR3: CSVSRDGGAAEAFF. The CDR3 DNA sequence: TGCAGCGTGTCCCGTGATGGGGGCGCGGCTGAAGCTTTCTTT.